Here is one TCR beta chain with its context. The antigen remains undetermined. The data stem from a study of CD8 T cells in ankylosing spondylitis. This CDR3 has 15 residues. In germline, CDR1 is SGHTA, CDR2 FQGNSA. V was shortened by 5 bases and J by 2 bases, with 12 bases between the two germline ends. Making use of molecular barcodes, quantitative 5'-RACE generated TCR beta libraries. TCRdb processed the 5' RACE reads anew with MiXCR; each CDR3 protein has one entry. The sample has approximately 60,000 distinct CDR3 sequences, around 6.4% seen once; the top ten hold under 6%. Findings and caveats of the study: A TCR beta motif made of eight highly homologous variants seemed typical of ankylosing spondylitis blood. CD8+ disease-linked clones were present at relatively low frequencies in blood.

This chain links TRBV7-2 with TRBJ2-2; D is perhaps TRBD2 (5 bases). Sequencing was done on a sample of synovial fluid, either unsorted or a sorted T cell fraction (not recorded which). This clonotype was obtained from a male donor with ankylosing spondylitis. In DNA, the CDR3 is TGTGCCAGCAGCCTAAGACTAACTAACACCGGGGAGCTGTTTTTT. Translating it yields CASSLRLTNTGELFF.